This T cell receptor beta chain was sequenced for a study of blood T cell repertoires in COVID-19. About the research overall: The United States, Italy and Spain were the sources of the acute and convalescent COVID-19 samples.

Germline assignment: CDR1 LGHNA and CDR2 YNFKEQ. The V segment lost 2 bases and the J segment 4 bases; nucleotides outside the gene matches: 10. This CDR3 is built from 17 residues. This table comes from immunoSEQ multiplex PCR, and its TCRdb copy is limited to in-frame clones, with some not included. The data hold fewer than 75,000 clones, with about nine tenths observed a single time. The sample was peripheral blood. The sequence came from a human donor in a cohort sampled during active COVID-19. The rearrangement links TRBV4-2 to TRBJ2-3; 9 bases are shared with TRBD2. The CDR3 DNA sequence: TGTGCCAGCAGCCAATCCCCCCCCCAGCGGGGGGCAGATACGCAGTATTTT. Translated: CASSQSPPQRGADTQYF.